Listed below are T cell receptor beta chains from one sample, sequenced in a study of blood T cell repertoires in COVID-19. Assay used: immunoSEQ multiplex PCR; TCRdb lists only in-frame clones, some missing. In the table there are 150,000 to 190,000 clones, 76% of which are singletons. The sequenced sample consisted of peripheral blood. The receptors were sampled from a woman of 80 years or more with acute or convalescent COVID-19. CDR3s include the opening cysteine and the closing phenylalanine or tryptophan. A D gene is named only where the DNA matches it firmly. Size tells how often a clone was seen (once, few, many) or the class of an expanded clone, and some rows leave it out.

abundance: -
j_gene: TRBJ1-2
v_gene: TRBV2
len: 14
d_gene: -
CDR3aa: CASSEQGPNYGYTF
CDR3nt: TGTGCCAGCAGTGAACAGGGCCCGAACTATGGCTACACCTTC

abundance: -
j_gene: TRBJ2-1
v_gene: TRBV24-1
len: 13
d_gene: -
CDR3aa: CATSDGPKDEQFF
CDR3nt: TGTGCCACCAGTGATGGGCCTAAGGATGAGCAGTTCTTC

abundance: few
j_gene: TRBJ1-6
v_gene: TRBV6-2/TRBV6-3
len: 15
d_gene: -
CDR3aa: CASSSTRQYNSPLHF
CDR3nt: TGTGCCAGCAGTTCGACCCGACAGTATAATTCACCCCTCCACTTT

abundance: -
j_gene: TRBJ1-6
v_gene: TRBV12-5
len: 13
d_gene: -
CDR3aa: CASGGQPGSPLHF
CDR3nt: TGTGCTAGTGGGGGACAACCTGGATCACCCCTCCACTTT

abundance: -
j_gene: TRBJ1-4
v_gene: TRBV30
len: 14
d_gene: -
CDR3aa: CAGSNAGKNEKLFF
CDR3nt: TGTGCCGGTTCTAACGCGGGAAAGAATGAAAAACTGTTTTTT

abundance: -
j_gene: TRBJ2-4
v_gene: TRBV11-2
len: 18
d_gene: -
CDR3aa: CASSLDRGPQGSKNIQYF
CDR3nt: TGTGCCAGCAGCTTAGATCGCGGACCTCAGGGCAGTAAGAACATTCAGTACTTC

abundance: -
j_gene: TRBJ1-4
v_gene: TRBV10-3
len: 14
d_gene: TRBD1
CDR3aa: CAIRGTGGDEKLFF
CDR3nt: TGTGCCATCAGGGGGACAGGGGGAGATGAAAAACTGTTTTTT

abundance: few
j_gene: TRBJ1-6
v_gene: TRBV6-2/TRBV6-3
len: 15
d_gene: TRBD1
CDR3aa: CASSWRDRPQSPLHF
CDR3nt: TGTGCCAGCAGTTGGAGGGACAGACCACAATCACCCCTCCACTTT

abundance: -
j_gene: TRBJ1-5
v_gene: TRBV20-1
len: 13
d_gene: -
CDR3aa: CSASLQGNQPQHF
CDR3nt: TGCAGTGCTAGTCTCCAGGGGAATCAGCCCCAGCATTTT

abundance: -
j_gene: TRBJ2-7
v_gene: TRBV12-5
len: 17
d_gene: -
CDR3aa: CASGRGVTGNRYVKQYF
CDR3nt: TGTGCTAGTGGTCGGGGCGTGACAGGTAATCGGTACGTCAAGCAGTACTTC

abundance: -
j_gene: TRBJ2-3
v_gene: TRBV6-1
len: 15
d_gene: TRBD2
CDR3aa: CASSELAGGPDTQYF
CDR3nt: TGTGCCAGCAGTGAACTAGCGGGAGGGCCAGATACGCAGTATTTT